This passage covers 23 T cell receptor beta chains from one sample sequenced in a study of T cells after yellow fever vaccination. Each CDR3 protein is one row after TCRdb ran MiXCR on the 5' RACE reads. The profile shows 200,000 to 300,000 distinct CDR3 sequences, about 3.5% of them singletons. Sequencing used PBMCs, obtained 15 days after the yellow fever booster vaccination. The receptors were gathered from a man in his late teens or twenties who received the YFV17D yellow fever vaccine.

At least ten counts were recorded for this clonotype. The CDR3 spells CASRQLAGEYYEQFF. In nucleotides, the CDR3 is TGTGCCAGCAGGCAACTAGCGGGGGAGTACTATGAGCAGTTCTTC. The chain couples TRBV7-6 to TRBJ2-1; 11 nucleotides line up with TRBD2. V was pared by 6 bases and J by 8 bases, with 9 bases of the junction left unmatched. CDR3 length equals 15 residues. The germline CDR1 and CDR2 sequences are SGHVS and FNYEAQ.

In this sample, this clonotype turned up a few times. This chain joins TRBV11-3 and TRBJ2-1; D uncertain. In germline, CDR1 is SGHNT, CDR2 YENEEA. The CDR3 consists of 13 residues. Trimming pared 3 bases from V and 5 bases from J, leaving 8 bases between. In DNA form, the CDR3 reads TGTGCCAGCAGCTTCGACGGAAACAATGAGCAGTTCTTC. It is translated as CASSFDGNNEQFF.

This clonotype was observed at least ten times. The chain uses TRBV5-5 and TRBJ1-3; no firm D call. In germline, CDR1 is SGHKS, CDR2 YYEKEE (reference sequence). The germline V and J ends were trimmed by 1 base and 4 bases, with 12 bases remaining between them. The CDR3 consists of 15 residues. CDR3 loop: CASSLIRSMGNTIYF. CDR3 DNA sequence: TGTGCCAGCAGCTTGATTCGCTCCATGGGAAACACCATATATTTT.

This clonotype was seen at least ten times. The chain combines TRBV19 with TRBJ1-5; the match to TRBD1 covers 7 bases. V shed 6 bases, J shed 4 bases, and the junction held 9 bases outside the gene matches. Germline lookup yields CDR1 LNHDA and CDR2 SQIVND (reference sequence). CDR3 length equals 15 residues. The DNA of the CDR3 is TGTGCCAGTAGGGGACAGATAAGATCAAATCAGCCCCAGCATTTT. This encodes CASRGQIRSNQPQHF.

This clonotype came up many times. This chain uses TRBV6-5 with TRBJ2-1, with 13 nucleotides matching TRBD2. CDR1 MNHEY and CDR2 SVGAGI come from the germline V gene. V was clipped by 0 bases and J by 9 bases; unmatched bases: 2. The CDR3 has 15 residues. The CDR3 DNA sequence: TGTGCCAGCAGTTACTCGGGACTAGCGGGGCCTGAGCAGTTCTTC. Translation gives CASSYSGLAGPEQFF.

This clonotype was seen repeatedly, ten times or more. This chain uses TRBV20-1 with TRBJ2-7; D remains ambiguous. With 1 base removed from V and 7 bases from J, the gap between germline ends came to 11 bases. Germline V gives CDR1 DFQATT, CDR2 SNEGSKA (reference sequence). The CDR3 totals 12 residues. CDR3 amino acids: CSARAGPREQYV. DNA of the CDR3: TGCAGTGCTAGAGCTGGGCCTCGAGAGCAGTACGTC.

The table lists this clonotype with many counts. This sequence joins TRBV20-1 and TRBJ1-4, with TRBD1 matching over 9 bases. Germline lookup yields CDR1 DFQATT and CDR2 SNEGSKA (reference sequence). J was trimmed by 8 bases and V by 5 bases; bases with no gene match: 18. The CDR3 length is 17 residues. CDR3 sequence (DNA): TGCAGTGCTGGGGATCCGGGACAGGGAGGAATAAGGGAAAAACTGTTTTTT. Translated, it gives CSAGDPGQGGIREKLFF.

The sample holds a few counts of this clonotype. The CDR3 is CASSASGITYNSPLHF. The CDR3 DNA follows: TGTGCCAGCTCTGCCTCGGGTATTACCTATAATTCACCCCTCCACTTT. The chain is built from TRBV18 and TRBJ1-6; no firm D call. Trimming left V 6 bases short and J 2 bases short, with 14 bases between. There are 16 residues in the CDR3. CDR1 is KGHSH, CDR2 LQKENI, per germline.

This clonotype was seen at least ten times. The V call is TRBV6-6, the J call TRBJ2-1, with D possibly matching TRBD1 (6 bases). V lost 4 bases and J lost 0, with 13 bases in between. The CDR3 runs to 16 residues. Germline CDR1 and CDR2: MNHNY and SVGAGI (reference sequence). The CDR3, as DNA: TGTGCCAGCAGTTCAACTAGGGGGAGCTCCTACAATGAGCAGTTCTTC. This sequence encodes CASSSTRGSSYNEQFF.

This clonotype was picked up many times. The genes are TRBV4-2 and TRBJ2-2, with TRBD2 matching 12 bases. The CDR3 is made up of 21 amino acids. Germline CDR1 LGHNA, CDR2 YNFKEQ. V was clipped by 1 base and J by 0 bases; unmatched bases: 12. This CDR3 is CASSQGRILGLAGTNTGELFF. DNA of the CDR3: TGTGCCAGCAGCCAAGGGCGTATCTTAGGACTAGCGGGAACGAACACCGGGGAGCTGTTTTTT.

This clonotype was seen repeatedly, ten times or more. The chain couples TRBV16 to TRBJ2-7; TRBD1 matches 10 bases. The length of the CDR3 is 13 residues. CDR1 is KGHSY and CDR2 is FQNENV in the germline V gene. V gave up 6 bases and J gave up 5 bases; unmatched junction bases: 4. The CDR3 spells CASRGQGGDEQYF. CDR3 sequence (DNA): TGTGCCAGCAGAGGACAGGGGGGCGACGAGCAGTACTTC.

There are many counts of this clonotype. DNA for the CDR3: TGCGCCAGCAGCCAGCAAGGGAACGGGCATACGCAGTATTTT. Protein product: CASSQQGNGHTQYF. The rearrangement joins TRBV5-1 to TRBJ2-3; D unresolved. The V and J ends lost 4 bases and 7 bases respectively, with 16 bases between them. Germline-derived CDR1 and CDR2 are SGHRS and YFSETQ. CDR3 length: 14 amino acids.

This clonotype was seen many times. The chain combines TRBV6-6 with TRBJ2-2; the D gene is possibly TRBD2 (6 bases). Germline V gene lookup returns CDR1 MNHNY and CDR2 SVGAGI (reference sequence). The CDR3 is made up of 17 amino acids. V shed 0 bases and J shed 1 base, with 12 bases lying between them. The CDR3 DNA reads as TGTGCCAGCAGTTACTCGCCGCCCGGGGGGAACACCGGGGAGCTGTTTTTT. Its translation: CASSYSPPGGNTGELFF.

This clonotype was observed many times. The chain recombines TRBV6-6 with TRBJ2-1, with 11 bases lining up with TRBD2. The CDR3 is made up of 15 amino acids. The germline V gene encodes CDR1 MNHNY and CDR2 SVGAGI (reference sequence). Losses at the gene ends were 8 bases for V and 6 bases for J; bases not matched to a gene: 9. CDR3 sequence (DNA): TGTGCCAGCTCCCCACTAGCGGGGGTTCTCAATGAGCAGTTCTTC. This translates into CASSPLAGVLNEQFF.

This clonotype was picked up many times. V usage is TRBV15 and J usage is TRBJ2-5; a possible D gene is TRBD2 (6 bases). V lost 0 bases, J lost 4 bases, and 12 bases lay in between. Germline V gives CDR1 LNHNV, CDR2 YYDKDF (reference sequence). The CDR3 contains 15 residues. CDR3 loop: CATSRDRAGGETQYF. The CDR3 bases are TGTGCCACCAGCAGAGATCGGGCCGGGGGAGAGACCCAGTACTTC.

This clonotype came up many times. The V gene is TRBV7-2, the J gene TRBJ2-2, with TRBD1 as a possible D gene (7 bases). The V and J ends lost 5 bases and 5 bases respectively, with 15 bases between them. The V gene's germline CDR1 is SGHTA and CDR2 FQGNSA. The CDR3 consists of 15 residues. Written as DNA, the CDR3 is TGTGCCAGCAGCCTGCAGGGGGGAACTACCGGGGAGCTGTTTTTT. Protein product: CASSLQGGTTGELFF.

The chain links TRBV20-1 to TRBJ1-5; D is ambiguous. The germline gives CDR1 DFQATT, CDR2 SNEGSKA (reference sequence). V was clipped by 5 bases and J by 4 bases, with 12 bases between them. The CDR3 sequence is 13 residues long. This chain's CDR3 is CSACVKGNQPQHF. The CDR3 DNA reads as TGCAGTGCTTGTGTTAAGGGAAATCAGCCCCAGCATTTT.

This clonotype was seen repeatedly, ten times or more. J is TRBJ2-4 and V is TRBV7-9; D remains ambiguous. CDR1 is SEHNR and CDR2 is FQNEAQ in the germline V gene (reference sequence). Trimming stripped 3 bases from V and 0 bases from J, with 9 bases between. There are 15 residues in the CDR3. The CDR3 DNA follows: TGTGCCAGCAGCTTTGAGAGGCTAGCCAAAAACATTCAGTACTTC. Translating it yields CASSFERLAKNIQYF.

This clonotype was recorded many times. The chain couples TRBV5-1 to TRBJ1-2; D possibly corresponds to TRBD1 (5 bases). Trimming left V 0 bases short and J 8 bases short, with 23 bases between. CDR1 and CDR2 from the germline V gene are SGHRS and YFSETQ. CDR3 length: 17 residues. Here the CDR3 reads CASSLGPPGTVVWGYTF. CDR3 in DNA: TGCGCCAGCAGCTTGGGCCCCCCCGGGACTGTTGTATGGGGCTACACCTTC.

This clonotype was seen repeatedly, ten times or more. The CDR3 sequence is CASSYPTGGSYNEQFF. In DNA, the CDR3 is TGTGCCAGCAGTTATCCTACAGGGGGCTCATACAATGAGCAGTTCTTC. The rearrangement uses TRBV7-2 and TRBJ2-1, with 9 nucleotides matching TRBD1. The CDR3 is 16 amino acids. V gave up 6 bases and J gave up 4 bases; unmatched junction bases: 10. Germline loops: CDR1 SGHTA, CDR2 FQGNSA.

Ten or more counts support this clonotype. The CDR3 DNA sequence: TGTGCCAGCAGCGCCACAGGGAGTCGCACAGATACGCAGTATTTT. Residues: CASSATGSRTDTQYF. This chain connects TRBV16 to TRBJ2-3, with D tentatively TRBD1 (6 bases). This CDR3 spans 15 amino acids. Between the trimmed V and J ends, which lost 5 bases and 1 base, there was a span of 13 bases. Germline V gene data show CDR1 as KGHSY and CDR2 as FQNENV.

Ten or more counts support this clonotype. This sequence joins TRBV7-8 and TRBJ2-1; D is possibly TRBD1 (5 bases). The V gene lost 5 bases and the J gene lost 6 bases, with 11 bases spanning the gap. CDR3 size: 13 residues. The V gene's germline CDR1 is SGHVS and CDR2 FQNEAQ. In DNA, the CDR3 is TGTGCCAGCAGCCCCAGGGCCCCCAATGAGCAGTTCTTC. Translated: CASSPRAPNEQFF.

At least ten counts were recorded for this clonotype. The chain uses TRBV7-2 and TRBJ2-3, with D possibly being TRBD1 (6 bases). V lost 4 bases to trimming and J lost 3 bases, with 8 bases between them. Germline V gene data show CDR1 as SGHTA and CDR2 as FQGNSA. The CDR3 contains 13 residues. The CDR3 spells CASSSGETDTQYF. CDR3 coding DNA: TGTGCCAGCAGCTCAGGGGAAACAGATACGCAGTATTTT.